These 20 T cell receptor beta chains came from one sample sequenced in a study of T cells in Graves' hyperthyroidism and ophthalmopathy. Amplification targeted TCR beta CDR3 regions from RNA transcripts. Initially, a first-round RT-PCR of the TCR CDR3 employed the HTBI primer set. TCRdb re-derived calls from the multiplex PCR reads in MiXCR, one entry per CDR3 protein. The table shows around 400,000 distinct CDR3 sequences, with about 25% occurring only once. The sequenced sample was blood. The receptors here all came from a man aged 45-65 years with Graves' hyperthyroidism.

This clonotype was counted many times. The gene calls are TRBV3-1 and TRBJ2-1; TRBD1 might be the D (6 bases). Trimming cost V 6 bases and J 4 bases, with 16 bases left between them. The CDR3 is 15 residues long. Germline values: CDR1 LGHDT, CDR2 YNNKEL (reference sequence). CDR3 protein: CASSGGHGFYNEQFF. The CDR3, as DNA: TGTGCCAGCAGTGGGGGACACGGTTTTTACAATGAGCAGTTCTTC.

This clonotype has a handful of counts. The V gene is TRBV9, the J gene TRBJ2-2; 8 bases are shared with TRBD1. CDR1 SGDLS and CDR2 YYNGEE come from the germline V gene. V lost 2 bases, J lost 5 bases, and 5 bases stayed unmatched. The CDR3 extends over 15 amino acids. CDR3 nucleotides: TGTGCCAGCAGCGTTGGGACAGGACCTACCGGGGAGCTGTTTTTT. Encoded protein: CASSVGTGPTGELFF.

This clonotype was seen more than once but under ten times. This sequence joins TRBV19 and TRBJ2-2; TRBD2 agrees at 12 bases. The germline V gene encodes CDR1 LNHDA and CDR2 SQIVND (reference sequence). The V gene end was trimmed by 10 bases and the J gene end by 4 bases; junction bases not matched to a gene: 4. The CDR3 sequence is 14 residues long. DNA of the CDR3: TGTGCCACTAGGACTAGCGGGACCACCGGGGAGCTGTTTTTT. This translates into CATRTSGTTGELFF.

The chain recombines TRBV7-2 with TRBJ2-3; 9 nucleotides match TRBD1. The length of the CDR3 is 15 residues. The junction had 7 bases not matched to a gene; V was cut back by 3 bases and J by 6 bases. The germline V gene encodes CDR1 SGHTA and CDR2 FQGNSA. CDR3 protein: CASSFPGQGWDTQYF. The DNA for the CDR3 is TGTGCCAGCAGCTTCCCGGGACAGGGATGGGATACGCAGTATTTT.

CDR3 DNA sequence: TGTGCCAGCAGTGAAGACGGGACTAGTTACAATGAGCAGTTCTTC. It yields the protein CASSEDGTSYNEQFF. The gene calls are TRBV2 and TRBJ2-1; 8 positions agree with TRBD2. Germline-derived CDR1 and CDR2 are SNHLY and FYNNEI. This CDR3 spans 15 amino acids. With V trimmed by 1 base and J by 4 bases, 3 bases remained unmatched.

Many counts were recorded for this clonotype. The V and J genes are TRBV11-2 and TRBJ2-1; D unresolved. With 4 bases removed from V and 8 bases from J, the gap between germline ends came to 9 bases. Germline CDR1 is SGHAT and CDR2 is FQNNGV. This CDR3 spans 12 amino acids. The CDR3 sequence is CASSSFNHEQFF. The CDR3 DNA reads TGTGCCAGCAGCTCGTTTAACCATGAGCAGTTCTTC.

The V call is TRBV20-1, the J call TRBJ2-3, with 10 bases identical to TRBD2. V lost 1 base, J lost 3 bases, and 4 bases stayed unmatched. Germline V gene data show CDR1 as DFQATT and CDR2 as SNEGSKA (reference sequence). The CDR3 runs 15 residues. DNA of the CDR3: TGCAGTGCTAGAGGCCCAGCGGGAGGGACAGATACGCAGTATTTT. Protein sequence: CSARGPAGGTDTQYF.

This clonotype showed up just a few times. V gene TRBV6-1 combines with J gene TRBJ2-2; 12 bases map to TRBD2. The CDR3 loop spans 17 amino acids. Germline V gives CDR1 MNHNS, CDR2 SASEGT. V gave up 8 bases and J gave up 4 bases; unmatched junction bases: 11. CDR3 sequence (DNA): TGTGCCAGCGGGGAGACTAGCGGGAGAAGGCGCACCGGGGAGCTGTTTTTT. Translated, it gives CASGETSGRRRTGELFF.

In its sample, this clonotype was seen a few times. The V gene is TRBV14, the J gene TRBJ2-7; no clear D. Germline V lookup: CDR1 SGHDN, CDR2 FVKESK. The CDR3 loop spans 13 amino acids. The V gene lost 2 bases and the J gene lost 6 bases, with 11 bases spanning the gap. The CDR3 protein is CASSQFRFREQYF. The CDR3 DNA reads TGTGCCAGCAGCCAATTTAGGTTCCGCGAGCAGTACTTC.

This clonotype was observed a few times. The chain combines TRBV29-1 with TRBJ2-3; TRBD1 might be the D (6 bases). CDR3 length equals 19 residues. Germline CDR1 SQVTM, CDR2 ANQGSEA. Trimming cost V 1 base and J 2 bases, with 25 bases left between them. DNA for the CDR3: TGCAGCGTTGAAGGGCGTAGTGGGTTTGGGGGCGCATACACAGATACGCAGTATTTT. This encodes CSVEGRSGFGGAYTDTQYF.

This clonotype has ten or more counts. The J gene is TRBJ2-5, the V gene TRBV6-1; 8 positions match TRBD1. The V segment lost 5 bases and the J segment 1 base; nucleotides outside the gene matches: 3. Germline CDR1 and CDR2: MNHNS and SASEGT. CDR3 size: 14 residues. CDR3 sequence reads: CASSWTGTQETQYF. The CDR3 coding sequence is TGTGCCAGCAGTTGGACAGGGACCCAAGAGACCCAGTACTTC.

This clonotype was seen a few times. The CDR3 is CASSGGAGANEQYF. DNA of the CDR3: TGTGCCAGCAGCGGGGGGGCGGGAGCTAACGAGCAGTACTTC. This chain uses TRBV11-2 with TRBJ2-7; tentatively, D is TRBD2 (7 bases). V was trimmed by 5 bases and J by 5 bases, leaving 16 bases between them. CDR3 length: 14 amino acids. Germline V lookup: CDR1 SGHAT, CDR2 FQNNGV.

Many counts were recorded for this clonotype. The CDR3 DNA is TGCGCCAGCAGCTTGGCCCAAGGTTACACTGAAGCTTTCTTT. Residues: CASSLAQGYTEAFF. The chain recombines TRBV5-1 with TRBJ1-1, with unresolved D. This CDR3 has 14 residues. V dropped 0 bases and J dropped 3 bases, with 9 bases sitting between them. Germline V gene data show CDR1 as SGHRS and CDR2 as YFSETQ.

The rearrangement links TRBV5-4 to TRBJ2-3; D is uncertain. This CDR3 has 14 amino acids. V was cut by 2 bases and J by 5 bases, with 12 bases left in between. CDR1 is SGHNT and CDR2 is YYREEE in the germline V gene (reference sequence). In nucleotides, the CDR3 is TGTGCCAGCAGCTTTGGGTTCCTGGGAGATACGCAGTATTTT. Its protein product is CASSFGFLGDTQYF. Full variable domain (remainder filled in from reference TRBV5-4 and TRBJ2-3): ETGVTQSPTHLIKTRGQQVTLRCSSQSGHNTVSWYQQALGQGPQFIFQYYREEENGRGNFPPRFSGLQFPNYSSELNVNALELDDSALYLCASSFGFLGDTQYFGPGTRLTVL.

This clonotype was detected only a few times. The rearrangement links TRBV6-2 or TRBV6-3 to TRBJ1-5, with 12 nucleotides matching TRBD1. The CDR3 extends over 18 amino acids. The junction had 10 bases not matched to a gene; V was cut back by 4 bases and J by 3 bases. Germline CDR1 reads MNHEY; CDR2 reads SVGEGT. CDR3: CASSSSAGTGGTNQPQHF. The DNA of the CDR3 is TGTGCCAGCAGTTCTAGCGCCGGGACAGGGGGCACCAATCAGCCCCAGCATTTT.

The chain combines TRBV7-2 with TRBJ2-3; 12 bases align to TRBD2. The V gene's germline CDR1 is SGHTA and CDR2 FQGNSA. The CDR3 loop spans 16 amino acids. Germline trimming cut 4 bases from V and 5 bases from J; bases unmatched to any gene: 7. The CDR3 sequence is CASSSSSGRAVDTQYF. DNA for the CDR3: TGTGCCAGCAGCTCCTCTAGCGGGAGGGCCGTAGATACGCAGTATTTT. The full variable domain, with the rest looked up from reference TRBV7-2 and TRBJ2-3, is GAGVSQSPSNKVTEKGKDVELRCDPISGHTALYWYRQSLGQGLEFLIYFQGNSAPDKSGLPSDRFSAERTGGSVSTLTIQRTQQEDSAVYLCASSSSSGRAVDTQYFGPGTRLTVL.

This clonotype was counted ten times or more. The V and J genes are TRBV18 and TRBJ2-3; D remains ambiguous. Trimming shortened V by 3 bases and J by 4 bases, and 5 bases separated the two germline ends. From germline, CDR1 is KGHSH and CDR2 LQKENI. The CDR3 extends over 12 amino acids. The DNA of the CDR3 is TGTGCCAGCTCACCCCAGTCAGATACGCAGTATTTT. Its protein is CASSPQSDTQYF.

Comments on this clonotype: At one end the junction does not follow the germline gene, possibly because of a read error. V usage is TRBV11-3 and J usage is TRBJ1-1; D is perhaps TRBD1 (6 bases). This CDR3 has 15 residues. Germline V gene lookup returns CDR1 SGHNT and CDR2 YENEEA. Here the CDR3 DNA reads TGTGCCAGCAGCTTAAGGGGCTTTGGGGACACTGAAGCCCTCTTT. Translating gives CASSLRGFGDTEALF.

This clonotype was seen ten or more times. J is TRBJ2-7 and V is TRBV5-1; TRBD2 is a possible D gene (6 bases). The ends were cut back, 1 base at V and 1 base at J, with 9 bases in the middle. Germline CDR1 and CDR2: SGHRS and YFSETQ. The CDR3 loop spans 14 amino acids. CDR3 residues: CASSLTAGSYEQYF. CDR3 bases: TGCGCCAGCAGCTTGACGGCGGGGTCCTACGAGCAGTACTTC.

The chain links TRBV6-5 to TRBJ2-1; no definite D call. This CDR3 contains 14 residues. Germline CDR1 reads MNHEY; CDR2 reads SVGAGI. V lost 0 bases and J 6 bases, leaving 9 bases between the germline ends. Here the CDR3 DNA reads TGTGCCAGCAGTTACTCTTTAGCAGTCAATGAGCAGTTCTTC. Translated: CASSYSLAVNEQFF.